This T cell receptor (beta chain) was recorded in a study of sequential checkpoint blockade in melanoma. Study details: Each arm's sequence ended with maintenance nivolumab. TCRβ was sequenced from DNA of about a hundred pretreatment tumors. After nivolumab or ipilimumab alone, about 22 patients had week-13 rebiopsies.

Trimming removed 6 bases at V and 4 bases at J, with 18 bases between. The CDR3 is 15 residues long. In germline, CDR1 is MNHGY, CDR2 SAAAGT. This clone was counted between two and nine times. Treatment here: randomized to nivolumab then ipilimumab (arm A) or the reverse (arm B). Sequencing was performed with immunoSEQ multiplex PCR; in TCRdb, only in-frame clones are kept and a portion is missing. This sample has under 650 clones; roughly a quarter occur once, and the top ten carry 9.5% to 13%. The sequence was obtained from a human donor with melanoma. V is TRBV6-8 and J is TRBJ1-2; possible D gene TRBD1, 6 bases. Material: tumor tissue (inferred from file names), obtained from a patient given nivolumab and ipilimumab in sequence. CDR3 DNA sequence: TGTGCCAGCAGAACCTCGGAGGGGGAGGGCTATGGCTACACCTTC. Translated: CASRTSEGEGYGYTF.